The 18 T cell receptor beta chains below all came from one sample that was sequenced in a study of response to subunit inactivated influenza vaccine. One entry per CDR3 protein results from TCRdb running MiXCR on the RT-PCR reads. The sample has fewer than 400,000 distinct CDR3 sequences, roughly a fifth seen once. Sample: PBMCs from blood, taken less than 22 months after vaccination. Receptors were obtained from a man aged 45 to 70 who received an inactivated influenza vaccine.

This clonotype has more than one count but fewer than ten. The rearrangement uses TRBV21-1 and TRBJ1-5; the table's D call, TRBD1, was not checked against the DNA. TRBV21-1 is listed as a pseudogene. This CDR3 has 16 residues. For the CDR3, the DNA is TGTGCCAGCAGCTCCCTTGGGGCAGGGGACAATCAGCCCCAGCATTTT. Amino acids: CASSSLGAGDNQPQHF.

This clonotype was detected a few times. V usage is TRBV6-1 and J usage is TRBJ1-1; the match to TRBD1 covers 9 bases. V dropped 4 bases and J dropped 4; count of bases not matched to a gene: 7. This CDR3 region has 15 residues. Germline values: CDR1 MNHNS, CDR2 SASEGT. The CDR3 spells CASSARQGVSTEAFF. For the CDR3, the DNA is TGTGCCAGCAGTGCCCGACAGGGGGTGAGCACTGAAGCTTTCTTT.

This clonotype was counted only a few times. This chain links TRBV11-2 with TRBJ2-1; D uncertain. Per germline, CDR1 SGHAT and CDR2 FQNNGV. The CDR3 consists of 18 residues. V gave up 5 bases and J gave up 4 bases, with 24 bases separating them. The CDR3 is CASSPNPLPALGYNEQFF. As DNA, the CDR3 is TGTGCCAGCAGCCCCAATCCCCTCCCAGCGTTGGGTTACAATGAGCAGTTCTTC.

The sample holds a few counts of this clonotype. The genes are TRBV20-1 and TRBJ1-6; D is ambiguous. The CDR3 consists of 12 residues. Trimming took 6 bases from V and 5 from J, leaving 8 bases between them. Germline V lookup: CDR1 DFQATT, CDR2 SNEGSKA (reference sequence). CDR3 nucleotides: TGCAGTGCCAACAGAGATAATTCACCCCTCCACTTT. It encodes CSANRDNSPLHF.

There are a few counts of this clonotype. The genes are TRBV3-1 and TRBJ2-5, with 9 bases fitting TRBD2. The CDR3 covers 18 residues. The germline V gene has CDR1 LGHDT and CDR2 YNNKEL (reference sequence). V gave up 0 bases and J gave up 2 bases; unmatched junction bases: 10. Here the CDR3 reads CASSQEKRGALPQETQYF. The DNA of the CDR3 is TGTGCCAGCAGCCAAGAAAAGCGGGGGGCCCTACCTCAAGAGACCCAGTACTTC.

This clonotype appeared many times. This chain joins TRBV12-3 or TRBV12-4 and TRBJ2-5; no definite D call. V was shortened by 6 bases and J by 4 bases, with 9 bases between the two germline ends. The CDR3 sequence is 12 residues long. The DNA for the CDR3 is TGTGCCAGCAGCCGGGCTCGAGAGACCCAGTACTTC. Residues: CASSRARETQYF.

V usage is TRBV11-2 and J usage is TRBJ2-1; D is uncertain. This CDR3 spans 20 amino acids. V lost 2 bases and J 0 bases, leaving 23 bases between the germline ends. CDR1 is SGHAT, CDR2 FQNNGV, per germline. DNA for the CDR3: TGTGCCAGCAGCTTACATTTTGAGGTCCTCAGATCGAGCTCCTACAATGAGCAGTTCTTC. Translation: CASSLHFEVLRSSSYNEQFF.

In DNA form, the CDR3 reads TGCGCCAGCAGTGAGAGAGGCAGACAAGAGACCCAGTACTTC. This sequence encodes CASSERGRQETQYF. V is TRBV10-2 and J is TRBJ2-5; D is ambiguous. Germline V gives CDR1 WSHSY, CDR2 SAAADI. The CDR3 sequence is 14 residues long. The ends were cut back, 2 bases at V and 2 bases at J, with 9 bases in the middle.

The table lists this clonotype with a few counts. This chain's CDR3 is CASSVAEGQGSYGYTF. For the CDR3, the DNA is TGTGCCAGCAGCGTAGCGGAGGGACAGGGATCCTATGGCTACACCTTC. This rearrangement joins TRBV9 to TRBJ1-2, with TRBD1 identical over 9 bases. The V gene end was trimmed by 0 bases and the J gene end by 4 bases; junction bases not matched to a gene: 7. The V gene's germline CDR1 is SGDLS and CDR2 YYNGEE. The CDR3 runs to 16 residues. Full variable domain (remainder filled in from reference TRBV9 and TRBJ1-2): DSGVTQTPKHLITATGQRVTLRCSPRSGDLSVYWYQQSLDQGLQFLIQYYNGEERAKGNILERFSAQQFPDLHSELNLSSLELGDSALYFCASSVAEGQGSYGYTFGSGTRLTVV.

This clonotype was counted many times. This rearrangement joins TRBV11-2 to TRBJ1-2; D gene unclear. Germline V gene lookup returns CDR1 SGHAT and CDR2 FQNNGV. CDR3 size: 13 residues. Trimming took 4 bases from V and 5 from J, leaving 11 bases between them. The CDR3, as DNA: TGTGCCAGCAGCTCAAACGGAGCTTATGGCTACACCTTC. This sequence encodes CASSSNGAYGYTF. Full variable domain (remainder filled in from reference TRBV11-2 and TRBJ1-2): EAGVAQSPRYKIIEKRQSVAFWCNPISGHATLYWYQQILGQGPKLLIQFQNNGVVDDSQLPKDRFSAERLKGVDSTLKIQPAKLEDSAVYLCASSSNGAYGYTFGSGTRLTVV.

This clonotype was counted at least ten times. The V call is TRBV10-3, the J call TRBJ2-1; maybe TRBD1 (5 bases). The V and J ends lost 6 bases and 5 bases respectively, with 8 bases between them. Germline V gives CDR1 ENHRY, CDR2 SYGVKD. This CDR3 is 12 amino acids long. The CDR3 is CAIRGLDNEQFF. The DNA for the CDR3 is TGTGCCATCAGGGGGCTTGACAATGAGCAGTTCTTC.

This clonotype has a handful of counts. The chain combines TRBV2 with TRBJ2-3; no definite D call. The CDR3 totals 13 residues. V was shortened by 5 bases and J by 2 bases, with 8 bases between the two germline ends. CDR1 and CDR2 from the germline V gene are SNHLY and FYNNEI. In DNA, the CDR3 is TGTGCCAGCAGTAGGGCACTCACAGATACGCAGTATTTT. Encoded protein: CASSRALTDTQYF.

The CDR3 loop is CASSRDYYSYEQYF. CDR3 nucleotide sequence: TGTGCCAGCAGTAGGGACTACTACTCCTACGAGCAGTACTTC. This chain joins TRBV6-1 and TRBJ2-7, with TRBD2 matching 7 bases. This CDR3 contains 14 residues. V lost 5 bases, J lost 0 bases, and 4 bases stayed unmatched. CDR1 MNHNS and CDR2 SASEGT come from the germline V gene.

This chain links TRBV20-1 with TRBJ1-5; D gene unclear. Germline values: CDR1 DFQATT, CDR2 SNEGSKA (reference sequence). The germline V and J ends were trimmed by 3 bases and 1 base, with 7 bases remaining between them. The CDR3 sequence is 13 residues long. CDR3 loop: CSASARSNQPQHF. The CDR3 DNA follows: TGCAGTGCTAGCGCGCGGAGCAATCAGCCCCAGCATTTT.

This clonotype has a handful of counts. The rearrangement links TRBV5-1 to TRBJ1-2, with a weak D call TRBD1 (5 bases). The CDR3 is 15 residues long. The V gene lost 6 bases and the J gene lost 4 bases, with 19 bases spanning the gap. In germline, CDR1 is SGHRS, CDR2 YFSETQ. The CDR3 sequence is CASTSGVGGSYGYTF. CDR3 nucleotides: TGCGCCAGCACATCGGGCGTGGGGGGTAGCTATGGCTACACCTTC.

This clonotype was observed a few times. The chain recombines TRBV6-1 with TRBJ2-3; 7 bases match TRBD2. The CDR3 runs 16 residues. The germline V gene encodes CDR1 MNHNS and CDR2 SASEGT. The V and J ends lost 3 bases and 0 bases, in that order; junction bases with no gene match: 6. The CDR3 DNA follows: TGTGCCAGCAGTGACCGGATGGGAGGGAGCACAGATACGCAGTATTTT. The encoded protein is CASSDRMGGSTDTQYF.

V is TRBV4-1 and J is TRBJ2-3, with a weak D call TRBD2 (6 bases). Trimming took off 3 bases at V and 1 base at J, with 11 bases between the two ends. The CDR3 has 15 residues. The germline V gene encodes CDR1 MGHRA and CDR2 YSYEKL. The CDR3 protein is CASSQARRGTDTQYF. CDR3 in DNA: TGCGCCAGCAGCCAGGCTAGGAGGGGCACAGATACGCAGTATTTT.

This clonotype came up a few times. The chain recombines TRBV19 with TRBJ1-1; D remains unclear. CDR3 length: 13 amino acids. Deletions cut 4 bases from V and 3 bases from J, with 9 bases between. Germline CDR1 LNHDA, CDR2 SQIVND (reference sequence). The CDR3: CASSTSGDTEAFF. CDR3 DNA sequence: TGTGCCAGTAGTACTTCAGGAGACACTGAAGCTTTCTTT.